The 15 T cell receptor beta chains below all came from one sample that was sequenced in a study of cytomegalovirus exposure and HLA in healthy donors. The PCR used 60 Vbeta and 13 Jbeta primers. Sequencing was performed with immunoSEQ multiplex PCR; in TCRdb, only in-frame clones are kept and a portion is missing. This table holds around 210,000 clones, about 88% found once. Sequencing input: PBMCs. The origin of the receptors is a girl aged 2 to 9 in good health and CMV-seronegative.

This sequence joins TRBV5-4 and TRBJ2-1; 10 bases agree with TRBD2. The CDR3 length is 13 residues. With V trimmed by 3 bases and J by 8 bases, 2 bases remained unmatched. CDR1 and CDR2 (germline): SGHNT, YYREEE (reference sequence). In DNA, the CDR3 is TGTGCCAGCAGCTCTAGCGGGAGAGATGAGCAGTTCTTC. It translates to CASSSSGRDEQFF.

The chain joins TRBV27 to TRBJ1-2; no clear D gene. CDR1 and CDR2 (germline): MNHEY, SMNVEV (reference sequence). V dropped 5 bases and J dropped 5 bases, with 9 bases sitting between them. This CDR3 spans 12 amino acids. The DNA for the CDR3 is TGTGCCAGCAGTCCCAACGGGTATGGCTACACCTTC. Translated, it gives CASSPNGYGYTF.

The gene calls are TRBV5-1 and TRBJ2-3; D possibly corresponds to TRBD2 (5 bases). This CDR3 is 14 amino acids long. Germline V gene sequence: CDR1 SGHRS, CDR2 YFSETQ. Trimming took 0 bases from V and 6 from J, leaving 11 bases between them. The CDR3 DNA sequence: TGCGCCAGCAGCTTGGTGGCTAGCCCGGATACGCAGTATTTT. Translating gives CASSLVASPDTQYF.

The table lists this clone with a count of one. The J gene is TRBJ2-1, the V gene TRBV4-1, with 7 bases that match TRBD2. Germline CDR1 reads MGHRA; CDR2 reads YSYEKL. Trimming at V came to 3 bases and at J to 4 bases, leaving 12 bases not matched to a gene. This CDR3 contains 17 residues. CDR3 sequence (DNA): TGCGCCAGCAGCCAGGAGGGTAGCGGGTACTCGTACAATGAGCAGTTCTTC. Translated: CASSQEGSGYSYNEQFF.

The rearrangement joins TRBV30 to TRBJ1-6; 8 positions agree with TRBD1. Per germline, CDR1 GTSNPN and CDR2 SVGIG (reference sequence). This CDR3 region has 15 residues. V trimming: 1 base; J trimming: 7 bases; junction bases outside the gene matches: 6. CDR3 nucleotides: TGTGCCTGGAGTGGCGGACAGGGACAAAATTCACCCCTCCACTTT. Amino acids: CAWSGGQGQNSPLHF.

The V and J genes are TRBV25-1 and TRBJ2-5; 7 bases line up with TRBD2. V was pared by 0 bases and J by 0 bases, with 7 bases of the junction left unmatched. Germline lookup yields CDR1 MGHDK and CDR2 SYGVNS. The length of the CDR3 is 17 residues. The CDR3 sequence: CASSEYHLAVYQETQYF. Here the CDR3 DNA reads TGTGCCAGCAGTGAATATCACCTAGCGGTGTACCAAGAGACCCAGTACTTC.

The chain uses TRBV10-3 and TRBJ2-5, with 7 bases matching TRBD2. Germline values: CDR1 ENHRY, CDR2 SYGVKD. The CDR3 has 15 amino acids. V was pared by 1 base and J by 2 bases, with 4 bases of the junction left unmatched. The CDR3, as DNA: TGTGCCATCAGTGAGTGGCTAGCGGTACAAGAGACCCAGTACTTC. Translation gives CAISEWLAVQETQYF.

The J gene is TRBJ2-2, the V gene TRBV9, with D perhaps matching TRBD1 (5 bases). CDR3 length: 15 residues. V lost 3 bases and J 6 bases, leaving 15 bases between the germline ends. CDR1 is SGDLS, CDR2 YYNGEE, per germline. The CDR3 DNA is TGTGCCAGCAGCGCTATCGGCAGGGTGTCCGGGGAGCTGTTTTTT. Protein product: CASSAIGRVSGELFF.

The chain couples TRBV4-1 to TRBJ1-4; 7 positions match TRBD1. This CDR3 has 16 amino acids. J gave up 10 bases and V 3 bases, and 14 bases lay outside the gene matches. Per the germline V gene, CDR1 is MGHRA and CDR2 is YSYEKL. This chain's CDR3 is CASSHISRQGGGKLFF. CDR3 DNA: TGCGCCAGCAGCCATATTAGTAGACAGGGAGGTGGAAAACTGTTTTTT.

J is TRBJ1-1 and V is TRBV5-1; 11 bases are shared with TRBD1. The CDR3 runs to 16 residues. CDR1 is SGHRS, CDR2 YFSETQ, per germline. The V and J ends lost 4 bases and 1 base, in that order; junction bases with no gene match: 6. This CDR3 reads CASSPGTGGGNTEAFF. The CDR3 coding sequence is TGCGCCAGCAGCCCCGGGACAGGGGGGGGGAACACTGAAGCTTTCTTT.

A few counts support this clone. The rearrangement links TRBV5-6 to TRBJ2-7; 7 bases agree with TRBD1. Germline CDR1 and CDR2: SGHDT and YYEEEE. The J segment lost 1 base and the V segment lost 0 bases, leaving 7 bases of the junction unmatched. CDR3 length: 16 residues. The CDR3 here is CASSLETGYSSYEQYF. The CDR3, as DNA: TGTGCCAGCAGCTTGGAGACAGGGTACTCGTCCTACGAGCAGTACTTC.

V usage is TRBV7-9 and J usage is TRBJ2-6, with TRBD2 identical over 7 bases. Per germline, CDR1 SEHNR and CDR2 FQNEAQ (reference sequence). V shed 10 bases and J 3 bases; nucleotides not matched to a gene: 6. The CDR3 runs to 14 residues. CDR3 nucleotides: TGTGCCAATTGGGAGGGCGGTGGGGCCAACGTCCTGACTTTC. This encodes CANWEGGGANVLTF. Supplemented by reference TRBV7-9 and TRBJ2-6, the full variable domain reads DTGVSQNPRHKITKRGQNVTFRCDPISEHNRLYWYRQTLGQGPEFLTYFQNEAQLEKSRLLSDRFSAERPKGSFSTLEIQRTEQGDSAMYLCANWEGGGANVLTFGAGSRLTVL.

The V and J genes are TRBV9 and TRBJ2-6; D not certain. Trimming left V 3 bases short and J 4 bases short, with 11 bases between. The CDR3 covers 15 residues. Germline CDR1 reads SGDLS; CDR2 reads YYNGEE. CDR3 sequence (DNA): TGTGCCAGCAGCGCAGGCCTCCAGGGGGCCAACGTCCTGACTTTC. It codes for CASSAGLQGANVLTF.

The V and J genes are TRBV2 and TRBJ2-7, with 8 bases matching TRBD2. Germline V gene lookup returns CDR1 SNHLY and CDR2 FYNNEI. Losses at the gene ends were 6 bases for V and 0 bases for J; bases not matched to a gene: 10. CDR3 length equals 16 residues. CDR3 bases: TGTGCCAGCAGGGGCCAACCGGGACTAGTCTCCTACGAGCAGTACTTC. It encodes CASRGQPGLVSYEQYF.

The gene calls are TRBV6-1 and TRBJ1-2; D gene ambiguous. Trimming removed 6 bases at V and 2 bases at J, with 13 bases between. This CDR3 has 14 residues. Germline CDR1 and CDR2: MNHNS and SASEGT. CDR3 DNA: TGTGCCAGCAGCGTTACTGGCAGGAACTATGGCTACACCTTC. The encoded protein is CASSVTGRNYGYTF.